One and the same sample provided the 5 T cell receptor beta chains below, sequenced in a study of blood T cell repertoires in COVID-19. Libraries were prepared by immunoSEQ multiplex PCR; TCRdb keeps only in-frame clonotypes and omits some of them. The sample consists of 110,000 or so clones, roughly 85% of them appearing once. The sequencing sample was made of peripheral blood. The receptors were sampled from a man aged 40-50 years with acute or convalescent COVID-19.

The chain recombines TRBV5-8 with TRBJ2-7; TRBD2 agrees at 7 bases. V shed 8 bases and J 10 bases; nucleotides not matched to a gene: 6. The length of the CDR3 is 10 residues. Germline V CDR1 and CDR2: SGHTS, YDEGEE. This CDR3 is CASPGGRQYF. The DNA for the CDR3 is TGTGCCAGTCCGGGGGGACGCCAGTACTTC.

This clone showed up just a few times. CDR3 coding DNA: TGTGCCAGCAGTCGTAGCGGGGGAGCCACCGGGGAGCTGTTTTTT. Translation: CASSRSGGATGELFF. The chain links TRBV27 to TRBJ2-2; 9 nucleotides align to TRBD2. The CDR3 loop spans 15 amino acids. Germline assignment: CDR1 MNHEY and CDR2 SMNVEV (reference sequence). J lost 4 bases, V lost 5 bases, and 5 bases had no gene match.

The chain carries TRBV7-9 and TRBJ2-5; possible D gene TRBD1, 5 bases. This CDR3 contains 13 residues. The V end was cut by 10 bases, the J end by 0 bases, with 12 bases between. Germline CDR1 SEHNR, CDR2 FQNEAQ (reference sequence). The CDR3 region is CATLTENQETQYF. CDR3 DNA sequence: TGTGCCACTTTGACAGAGAACCAAGAGACCCAGTACTTC.

The chain employs TRBV24-1 and TRBJ2-2; possibly TRBD1 for D (5 bases). Trimming shortened V by 4 bases and J by 8 bases, and 7 bases separated the two germline ends. The CDR3 length is 12 residues. The germline V gene encodes CDR1 KGHDR and CDR2 SFDVKD. The CDR3 bases are TGTGCCACCAGTGAAGGGGAAGGGGAGCTGTTTTTT. Encoded protein: CATSEGEGELFF.

V usage is TRBV5-1 and J usage is TRBJ2-3, with 8 bases aligning to TRBD1. Looked up from germline, CDR1 is SGHRS and CDR2 is YFSETQ. The V gene end was trimmed by 7 bases and the J gene end by 2 bases; junction bases not matched to a gene: 6. CDR3 length equals 14 residues. CDR3 loop: CASQTGVITDTQYF. The CDR3 nucleotides are TGCGCCAGCCAGACAGGGGTGATCACAGATACGCAGTATTTT.